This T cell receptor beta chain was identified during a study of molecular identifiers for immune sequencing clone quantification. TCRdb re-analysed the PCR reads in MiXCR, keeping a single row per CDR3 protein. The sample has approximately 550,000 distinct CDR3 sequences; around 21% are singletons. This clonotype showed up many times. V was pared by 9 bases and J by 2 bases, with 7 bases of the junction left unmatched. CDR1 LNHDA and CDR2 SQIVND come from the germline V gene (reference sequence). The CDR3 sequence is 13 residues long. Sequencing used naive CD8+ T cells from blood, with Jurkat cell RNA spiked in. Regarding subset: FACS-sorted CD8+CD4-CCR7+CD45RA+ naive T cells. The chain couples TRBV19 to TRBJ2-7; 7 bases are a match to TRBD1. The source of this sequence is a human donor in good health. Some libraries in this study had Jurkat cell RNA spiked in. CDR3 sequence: CASSPGTAYEQYF. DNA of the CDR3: TGTGCCAGCAGCCCCGGGACAGCCTACGAGCAGTACTTC.